This is a list of T cell receptor beta chains from one sample in a study of cytomegalovirus exposure and HLA in healthy donors. Sequencing was performed with immunoSEQ multiplex PCR; in TCRdb, only in-frame clones are kept and a portion is missing. The sample lists more than 150,000 clones; 79% were seen once. Sample: PBMCs. Every receptor here comes from a girl under 18 in good health and CMV-seropositive. Both conserved end residues are part of each CDR3. Each record gives: J gene, V gene, D gene, clone size, CDR3 DNA, CDR3 protein. The D gene is left open where the match is weak. Size tells how often a clone was seen (once, few, many) or the class of an expanded clone, and some rows leave it out.

TRBJ2-5,TRBV5-1,TRBD2,NA,TGCGCCAGCAGCTCTAGCGGGACCCGGGAAGAGACCCAGTACTTC,CASSSSGTREETQYF
TRBJ1-4,TRBV4-1,TRBD1,NA,TGCGCCAGCAGCCAACCGGACAGGGGGCGATATGAAAAACTGTTTTTT,CASSQPDRGRYEKLFF
TRBJ2-1,TRBV4-1,TRBD2,NA,TGCGCCAGCAGCCAAGAAATTCCTAGCGGGGTCTACAATGAGCAGTTCTTC,CASSQEIPSGVYNEQFF
TRBJ1-1,TRBV7-9,NA,NA,TGTGCCAGCAGCCTGGGAGGGATAGAGAACACTGAAGCTTTCTTT,CASSLGGIENTEAFF
TRBJ2-7,TRBV20-1,NA,NA,TGCAGTGCTAGTGGCGGGAACGAGCAGTACTTC,CSASGGNEQYF
TRBJ1-6,TRBV9,TRBD1,NA,TGTGCCAGCAGCGTAGGGGTCGGGACAGCTAATTCACCCCTCCACTTT,CASSVGVGTANSPLHF
TRBJ2-2,TRBV27,NA,NA,TGTGCCAGCAGTTCACTCTACCGGGGGAAGGGGCCCGGGGAGCTGTTTTTT,CASSSLYRGKGPGELFF
TRBJ1-5,TRBV4-3,TRBD1,NA,TGCGCCAGCAGCCATCCTCTACACAGGGGAATTCAGCCCCAGCATTTT,CASSHPLHRGIQPQHF
TRBJ2-2,TRBV29-1,NA,NA,TGCAGCGTTGAAGGAGACTACACCGGGGAGCTGTTTTTT,CSVEGDYTGELFF
TRBJ2-7,TRBV5-4,NA,NA,TGTGCCAGCAGCTTGGGACTGAGCTCCTACGAGCAGTACTTC,CASSLGLSSYEQYF
TRBJ2-5,TRBV5-1,TRBD1,NA,TGCGCCAGCAGTCAGGGACAGGGTCAAGAGACCCAGTACTTC,CASSQGQGQETQYF
TRBJ2-7,TRBV11-2,NA,NA,TGTGCCAGCAGCTTAGTATTAAGCGGCGAGTACGAGCAGTACTTC,CASSLVLSGEYEQYF
TRBJ1-1,TRBV5-1,NA,NA,TGCGCCAGCAGCTGGGGGGTGGGCACTGAAGCTTTCTTT,CASSWGVGTEAFF
TRBJ1-2,TRBV4-1,NA,NA,TGCGCCAGCAGCCAAGAGAGCTATGGCTACACCTTC,CASSQESYGYTF
TRBJ1-6,TRBV18,NA,NA,TGTGCCAGCTCACCATCTCGGGGGGCTGGTTCACCCCTCCACTTT,CASSPSRGAGSPLHF
TRBJ1-5,TRBV29-1,TRBD1,NA,TGCAGCGTAGCTGGACAGGAGGGTCAGCCCCAGCATTTT,CSVAGQEGQPQHF
TRBJ2-3,TRBV19,TRBD2,NA,TGTGCCAGTAGTTCGATTAGCGGGGGGAGTACAGATACGCAGTATTTT,CASSSISGGSTDTQYF
TRBJ1-2,TRBV27,TRBD1,NA,TGTGCCAGCAGTTTATACATAGGGACAGGGGCTAACTATGGCTACACCTTC,CASSLYIGTGANYGYTF
TRBJ2-1,TRBV15,TRBD2,NA,TGTGCCACCAGCACTAGCGGGGGGGCTGACAATGAGCAGTTCTTC,CATSTSGGADNEQFF
TRBJ1-1,TRBV7-9,NA,NA,TGTGCCAGCAGCTCTTACTTGGACACAAACACTGAAGCTTTCTTT,CASSSYLDTNTEAFF
TRBJ2-2,TRBV5-8,NA,NA,TGTGCCAGCAGGTCCGGGTCCCTTAACACCGGGGAGCTGTTTTTT,CASRSGSLNTGELFF
TRBJ1-2,TRBV7-2,TRBD1,NA,TGTGCCAGCAGCCCGGACAGGGCACATGGCTACACCTTC,CASSPDRAHGYTF
TRBJ2-1,TRBV4-1,TRBD1,NA,TGCGCCAGCAGCCAAGTCTTTGGACAGGGTAAGGTCGATGAGCAGTTCTTC,CASSQVFGQGKVDEQFF
TRBJ2-3,TRBV6-5,NA,NA,TGTGCCAGCAGTTACTCCTCTAGGGGCGATACGCAGTATTTT,CASSYSSRGDTQYF
TRBJ2-7,TRBV9,NA,NA,TGTGCCAGCAGCGGCCGGGACAACTCCTACGAGCAGTACTTC,CASSGRDNSYEQYF
TRBJ2-7,TRBV7-6,NA,NA,TGTGCCAGCAGCTTAGGGGACATGAGGCCCTACGAGCAGTACTTC,CASSLGDMRPYEQYF
TRBJ2-1,TRBV7-2,TRBD2,NA,TGTGCCAGCAGCTCATTGGGGGGGAGGCAGTTCTTC,CASSSLGGRQFF
TRBJ2-7,TRBV30,TRBD2,NA,TGTGCCTGGAGTGTAGGACTAGCGGGGGTCTCCTACGAGCAGTACTTC,CAWSVGLAGVSYEQYF
TRBJ2-7,TRBV11-2,TRBD2,NA,TGTGCCAGCAGTTTCCACCTAGCGGGGGGGCCTCCTAACGAGCAGTACTTC,CASSFHLAGGPPNEQYF
TRBJ2-1,TRBV11-2,NA,NA,TGTGCCAGCAGCGCCAGCTCCTACAATGAGCAGTTCTTC,CASSASSYNEQFF
TRBJ2-3,TRBV7-2,TRBD2,once,TGTGCCAGCAGCTTAAACGCGCGGGGGGCCGGGGATACGCAGTATTTT,CASSLNARGAGDTQYF
TRBJ1-4,TRBV5-8,TRBD1,NA,TGTGCCAGCAGCATCCGGGACAGCGCGTTACAGATCCATGAAAAACTGTTTTTT,CASSIRDSALQIHEKLFF
TRBJ1-5,TRBV19,NA,NA,TGTGCCAGTAGTATAGTGGAAGGGAGGGGAGGGAATCAGCCCCAGCATTTT,CASSIVEGRGGNQPQHF
TRBJ2-3,TRBV5-1,TRBD1,NA,TGCGCCAGCAGCTTGGTATCTCCCTGGACAGGTATTACAGATACGCAGTATTTT,CASSLVSPWTGITDTQYF
TRBJ1-1,TRBV4-3,NA,NA,TGCGCCAGCAGCCAAGATCGGGGGGGGACTTTCTTT,CASSQDRGGTFF
TRBJ2-1,TRBV13,TRBD2,NA,TGTGCCAGCAGCCCTCGCCCCGGACTAGCGGGGGGGAACAATGAGCAGTTCTTC,CASSPRPGLAGGNNEQFF
TRBJ2-3,TRBV6-6,TRBD2,NA,TGTGCCAGCAGTTACCTGAGCGGGGGGGCAGGAGATACGCAGTATTTT,CASSYLSGGAGDTQYF
TRBJ1-1,TRBV5-6,NA,NA,TGTGCCAGCAGCTTAAAAGGACTAATGAACACTGAAGCTTTCTTT,CASSLKGLMNTEAFF
TRBJ1-4,TRBV7-8,TRBD1,NA,TGTGCCAGCAGCGGGACAGGGTATGCTAATGAAAAACTGTTTTTT,CASSGTGYANEKLFF
TRBJ1-3,TRBV19,NA,NA,TGTGCCAGTAGTATGGAGGGCAGGTGGGAAAACACCATATATTTT,CASSMEGRWENTIYF
TRBJ1-4,TRBV15,NA,NA,TGTGCCACCAGCAGAGATAGTTTGGGCAGGGGTAGTGAAAAACTGTTTTTT,CATSRDSLGRGSEKLFF
TRBJ1-3,TRBV7-2,NA,NA,TGTGCCAGCAGCCCACAGGGAGAAGGAAATGGAAACACCATATATTTT,CASSPQGEGNGNTIYF
TRBJ2-7,TRBV2,TRBD1,few,TGTGCCAGCAGTGAACTGGGACAGGGGTACGAGCAGTACTTC,CASSELGQGYEQYF
TRBJ2-3,TRBV25-1,TRBD1,NA,TGTGCCAGCGGGTGGGGACAGGGACCCACAGATACGCAGTATTTT,CASGWGQGPTDTQYF
TRBJ1-1,TRBV18,NA,NA,TGTGCCAGCTCACCACAATGGCAGAACACTGAAGCTTTCTTT,CASSPQWQNTEAFF
TRBJ2-3,TRBV7-8,NA,NA,TGTGCCAGCAGCTTGGCGGGGGCCCGGGGTGGCACAGATACGCAGTATTTT,CASSLAGARGGTDTQYF
TRBJ2-2,TRBV9,TRBD1,NA,TGTGCCAGCAGCGTAGGACAGGGAGCCGGGGAGCTGTTTTTT,CASSVGQGAGELFF
TRBJ2-5,TRBV7-2,TRBD2,few,TGTGCCAGCAGCTTAGCGGGGCGGGGGGCCTACCAAGAGACCCAGTACTTC,CASSLAGRGAYQETQYF
TRBJ1-3,TRBV6-1,NA,NA,TGTGCCAGCAGGGACGGACTATACTCTGGAAACACCATATATTTT,CASRDGLYSGNTIYF
TRBJ2-5,TRBV19,TRBD2,NA,TGTGCCAGCCGGAGCGGGGGCCGGGAGACCCAGTACTTC,CASRSGGRETQYF
TRBJ2-7,TRBV9,NA,NA,TGTGCCAGCAGCGTAGAGATAGGGAGCTACGAGCAGTACTTC,CASSVEIGSYEQYF
TRBJ1-3,TRBV5-1,TRBD1,NA,TGCGCCAGCAGCTTGGGCCAGGACAGGCGCTACTCTGGAAACACCATATATTTT,CASSLGQDRRYSGNTIYF
TRBJ2-3,TRBV4-3,TRBD2,few,TGCGCCAGCAGCCCGAGACTAGCGGGGGGGGGAGATACGCAGTATTTT,CASSPRLAGGGDTQYF
TRBJ2-3,TRBV6-4,TRBD1,NA,TGTGCCAGCAGTGACACAGGGGCTAGCACAGATACGCAGTATTTT,CASSDTGASTDTQYF
TRBJ2-3,TRBV4-1,NA,NA,TGCGCCAGCAGTGTCACAGGGACAGATACGCAGTATTTT,CASSVTGTDTQYF
TRBJ1-3,TRBV11-3,NA,NA,TGTGCCAGCGTCTCACGACAGGGAAACACCATATATTTT,CASVSRQGNTIYF